A single sample gave rise to the 8 T cell receptor beta chains below, sequenced in a study of response to subunit inactivated influenza vaccine. TCRdb passed the RT-PCR reads through MiXCR, listing each CDR3 protein once. The table has some 640,000 distinct CDR3 sequences, 11% to 15% seen once. Specimen: PBMCs from blood, collected 14 to 15 days before vaccination. The receptors originated from a man aged 45-60 years who received an inactivated influenza vaccine.

As to this clonotype: The junction departs from germline at one end; a sequencing error may be responsible. This chain joins TRBV4-3 and TRBJ2-7; 8 nucleotides line up with TRBD1. The CDR3 runs 15 residues. CDR1 is LGHNA and CDR2 is YSLEER in the germline V gene. The CDR3 loop reads CASSQEGQARYEQYF. CDR3 sequence (DNA): TGTGCCAGCAGCCAAGAGGGACAGGCGCGCTACGAGCAGTACTTC.

The chain joins TRBV4-2 to TRBJ2-1; 9 bases map to TRBD2. The CDR3 contains 15 residues. Germline lookup yields CDR1 LGHNA and CDR2 YNFKEQ. J gave up 5 bases and V 4 bases, and 6 bases lay outside the gene matches. The CDR3 region is CASSLKAGGNNEQFF. CDR3 coding DNA: TGTGCCAGCAGCCTAAAAGCGGGAGGCAACAATGAGCAGTTCTTC.

This clonotype was seen more than once but under ten times. The rearrangement links TRBV28 to TRBJ2-7, with D possibly being TRBD2 (5 bases). This CDR3 region has 15 residues. Between the trimmed V and J ends, which lost 6 bases and 1 base, there was a span of 16 bases. Germline values: CDR1 MDHEN, CDR2 SYDVKM. Here the CDR3 reads CASSRLVSESYEQYF. CDR3 DNA sequence: TGTGCCAGCAGCCGGCTTGTTAGCGAATCCTACGAGCAGTACTTC.

This clonotype has more than one count but fewer than ten. The chain joins TRBV13 to TRBJ1-4; 8 bases are shared with TRBD1. V shed 5 bases, J shed 8 bases, and the junction held 10 bases outside the gene matches. The CDR3 runs to 15 residues. CDR1 is PRHDT and CDR2 is FYEKMQ in the germline V gene (reference sequence). The CDR3 nucleotides are TGTGCCAGCAGCCCCGACAGGGGTTTACCCGAAAAACTGTTTTTT. Protein: CASSPDRGLPEKLFF.

This clonotype has just a few counts. The chain carries TRBV18 and TRBJ2-4; TRBD1 aligns across 7 bases. Germline trimming cut 3 bases from V and 8 bases from J; bases unmatched to any gene: 7. Germline V gene sequence: CDR1 KGHSH, CDR2 LQKENI. CDR3 length: 14 residues. The CDR3 reads CASSPRQGTDIQYF. The DNA for the CDR3 is TGTGCCAGCTCACCCCGACAGGGTACAGACATTCAGTACTTC.

This clonotype was seen a handful of times. This chain joins TRBV12-3 or TRBV12-4 and TRBJ1-2, with D tentatively TRBD1 (6 bases). Trimming removed 2 bases from V and 2 bases from J, with 12 bases in between. The CDR3 runs to 15 residues. The CDR3: CASSLRAGANYGYTF. The CDR3 DNA sequence: TGTGCCAGCAGTTTACGGGCAGGGGCGAACTATGGCTACACCTTC.

The chain is built from TRBV12-3 or TRBV12-4 and TRBJ1-5; D unclear. The CDR3 loop spans 13 amino acids. V gave up 3 bases and J gave up 3 bases, with 6 bases separating them. CDR3 nucleotide sequence: TGTGCCAGCAGTTTCTCAGACAATCAGCCCCAGCATTTT. It translates to CASSFSDNQPQHF.

This clonotype was counted a few times. The V and J genes are TRBV20-1 and TRBJ2-3, with TRBD2 identical over 7 bases. The CDR3 runs 14 residues. Germline values: CDR1 DFQATT, CDR2 SNEGSKA (reference sequence). V trimming: 5 bases; J trimming: 5 bases; junction bases outside the gene matches: 10. The CDR3 region is CSAEERGGIDTQYF. The CDR3 coding sequence is TGCAGTGCTGAGGAGCGGGGTGGGATAGATACGCAGTATTTT.